The rows below give T cell receptor beta chains drawn from one sample of a study of blood T cells in healthy people across ages. From the 5' RACE reads, TCRdb called clonotypes with MiXCR, one entry per CDR3 protein. This table holds 700,000 to 850,000 distinct CDR3 sequences, 35% to 40% found once. The sample consisted of blood. All receptors come from a man between 18 and 35 years old in good health. The CDR3 runs from the conserved cysteine through the conserved F or W. Fields, in order: D gene, V gene, clone size, J gene, CDR3 length, CDR3 DNA, CDR3 protein. A D gene is named only where the DNA matches it firmly. Some rows have no size entry. The others give once, few or many, or a class for an expanded clone.

d_call: .
v_call: TRBV6-1
clone_size: .
j_call: TRBJ2-3
cdr3_length: 15
cdr3_nt: TGTGCCATTCAAGGCCGACAGACCAGCACAGATACGCAGTATTTT
cdr3_aa: CAIQGRQTSTDTQYF

d_call: .
v_call: TRBV7-2
clone_size: .
j_call: TRBJ1-1
cdr3_length: 15
cdr3_nt: TGTGCCAGCAGCTCACGACGGACTATGAACACTGAAGCTTTCTTT
cdr3_aa: CASSSRRTMNTEAFF

d_call: .
v_call: TRBV15
clone_size: many
j_call: TRBJ2-4
cdr3_length: 15
cdr3_nt: TGTGCCACCAGCAGAGATCAAGTCAGGGACCACATTCAGTACTTC
cdr3_aa: CATSRDQVRDHIQYF

d_call: .
v_call: TRBV7-8
clone_size: few
j_call: TRBJ2-3
cdr3_length: 15
cdr3_nt: TGTGCCAGCAGCTTAGACGGGGCAGACACAGATACGCAGTATTTT
cdr3_aa: CASSLDGADTDTQYF

d_call: TRBD1
v_call: TRBV2
clone_size: .
j_call: TRBJ2-4
cdr3_length: 13
cdr3_nt: TGTGCCAGCTTCGGGGACAGGGAAAACATTCAGTACTTC
cdr3_aa: CASFGDRENIQYF

d_call: .
v_call: TRBV5-1
clone_size: many
j_call: TRBJ2-3
cdr3_length: 17
cdr3_nt: TGCGCCAGCAGCTTGGCAGGGGCTGGATCGATAGCAGATACGCAGTATTTT
cdr3_aa: CASSLAGAGSIADTQYF

d_call: .
v_call: TRBV9
clone_size: .
j_call: TRBJ2-5
cdr3_length: 16
cdr3_nt: TGTGCCAGCAGCGATCCGGGACTGGCAAACCAAGAGACCCAGTACTTC
cdr3_aa: CASSDPGLANQETQYF

d_call: TRBD2
v_call: TRBV10-3
clone_size: .
j_call: TRBJ2-2
cdr3_length: 16
cdr3_nt: TGTGCCATGCGGACTAGCGGGGGGGCGGACACCGGGGAGCTGTTTTTT
cdr3_aa: CAMRTSGGADTGELFF

d_call: TRBD2
v_call: TRBV2
clone_size: .
j_call: TRBJ2-4
cdr3_length: 14
cdr3_nt: TGTGCCAGCAGTGATGGGGTAGCGGGGGGGCAGCAGTACTTC
cdr3_aa: CASSDGVAGGQQYF

d_call: .
v_call: TRBV10-3
clone_size: many
j_call: TRBJ2-7
cdr3_length: 14
cdr3_nt: TGTGCCATCAGTGAAAGTAGCCGCTCCTACGAGCAGTACTTC
cdr3_aa: CAISESSRSYEQYF

d_call: .
v_call: TRBV7-2
clone_size: .
j_call: TRBJ2-1
cdr3_length: 14
cdr3_nt: TGTGCCAGCAGCGTCGACAGAACGGGCAATGAGCAGTTCTTC
cdr3_aa: CASSVDRTGNEQFF

d_call: .
v_call: TRBV12-3/TRBV12-4
clone_size: .
j_call: TRBJ1-5
cdr3_length: 15
cdr3_nt: TGTGCCAGCAGTGGACAGAGCTATAGCAATCAGCCCCAGCATTTT
cdr3_aa: CASSGQSYSNQPQHF

d_call: .
v_call: TRBV12-3/TRBV12-4
clone_size: few
j_call: TRBJ1-2
cdr3_length: 13
cdr3_nt: TGTGCCAGCAGTGTCGGTACTAACTATGGCTACACCTTC
cdr3_aa: CASSVGTNYGYTF

d_call: .
v_call: TRBV6-5
clone_size: .
j_call: TRBJ1-2
cdr3_length: 15
cdr3_nt: TGTGCCAGCAGTTACTCTAGGAATCTTAACTATGGCTACACCTTC
cdr3_aa: CASSYSRNLNYGYTF

d_call: .
v_call: TRBV7-2
clone_size: .
j_call: TRBJ2-3
cdr3_length: 15
cdr3_nt: TGTGCCAGCAGCTTGGGGCGGCCATGGGGAGATACGCAGTATTTT
cdr3_aa: CASSLGRPWGDTQYF

d_call: .
v_call: TRBV7-2
clone_size: .
j_call: TRBJ1-1
cdr3_length: 13
cdr3_nt: TGTGCCAGCAGCTTAGGCGATGACACTGAAGCTTTCTTT
cdr3_aa: CASSLGDDTEAFF

d_call: TRBD1
v_call: TRBV12-3/TRBV12-4
clone_size: .
j_call: TRBJ2-7
cdr3_length: 14
cdr3_nt: TGTGCCAGCAGTCCCGGGACAGGGGTCCGCGAGCAGTACTTC
cdr3_aa: CASSPGTGVREQYF

d_call: TRBD1
v_call: TRBV20-1
clone_size: few
j_call: TRBJ1-2
cdr3_length: 14
cdr3_nt: TGCAGTGCACGGGGACAGCGTATCCTCTATGGCTACACCTTC
cdr3_aa: CSARGQRILYGYTF

d_call: .
v_call: TRBV12-3/TRBV12-4
clone_size: once
j_call: TRBJ1-6
cdr3_length: 13
cdr3_nt: TGTGCCAGCAGTTTAAAGGGAAATTCACCCCCCCACTTT
cdr3_aa: CASSLKGNSPPHF

d_call: TRBD2
v_call: TRBV5-1
clone_size: few
j_call: TRBJ2-1
cdr3_length: 17
cdr3_nt: TGCGCCAGCAGCCGAGTTGGCGCGGGGGGCCGCTACAATGAGCAGTTCTTC
cdr3_aa: CASSRVGAGGRYNEQFF

d_call: .
v_call: TRBV20-1
clone_size: .
j_call: TRBJ1-2
cdr3_length: 9
cdr3_nt: TGCAGTGCCACCTGGCCCTACACCTTC
cdr3_aa: CSATWPYTF

d_call: .
v_call: TRBV7-2
clone_size: many
j_call: TRBJ1-4
cdr3_length: 20
cdr3_nt: TGTGCCAGCAGCTTAAGCCCGTTAACAGTGCCAATTGCAACTAATGAAAAACTGTTTTTT
cdr3_aa: CASSLSPLTVPIATNEKLFF

d_call: TRBD1
v_call: TRBV20-1
clone_size: .
j_call: TRBJ2-3
cdr3_length: 15
cdr3_nt: TGCAGTGCTTTTTCGACAGGGGGCGACACAGATACGCAGTATTTT
cdr3_aa: CSAFSTGGDTDTQYF

d_call: TRBD2
v_call: TRBV5-1
clone_size: .
j_call: TRBJ2-3
cdr3_length: 17
cdr3_nt: TGCGCCAGCAGCTTGGCGAGAGCGGGGGGCACCACAGATACGCAGTATTTT
cdr3_aa: CASSLARAGGTTDTQYF

d_call: TRBD1
v_call: TRBV29-1
clone_size: .
j_call: TRBJ1-5
cdr3_length: 13
cdr3_nt: TGCAGCGTTGCCGCGGGACAGAGCCAGCCCCAGCATTTT
cdr3_aa: CSVAAGQSQPQHF

d_call: .
v_call: TRBV20-1
clone_size: .
j_call: TRBJ1-5
cdr3_length: 13
cdr3_nt: TGCAGTGCTGCAAACCGGGGCAATCAGCCCCAGCATTTT
cdr3_aa: CSAANRGNQPQHF

d_call: TRBD2
v_call: TRBV11-2
clone_size: .
j_call: TRBJ2-5
cdr3_length: 15
cdr3_nt: TGTGCCAGCAGCTCAATTCGTAGCGGGGAAGAGACCCAGTACTTC
cdr3_aa: CASSSIRSGEETQYF

d_call: .
v_call: TRBV7-2
clone_size: .
j_call: TRBJ2-7
cdr3_length: 16
cdr3_nt: TGTGCCAGCAGCCCCGGTGGAGGCCCAAGGTCCCACGAGCAGTACTTC
cdr3_aa: CASSPGGGPRSHEQYF

d_call: .
v_call: TRBV12-3/TRBV12-4
clone_size: .
j_call: TRBJ2-3
cdr3_length: 15
cdr3_nt: TGTGCCAGCAGTTTGGCCCGATTGAGCACAGATGCGGAGTATTTT
cdr3_aa: CASSLARLSTDAEYF

d_call: .
v_call: TRBV7-8
clone_size: .
j_call: TRBJ2-7
cdr3_length: 13
cdr3_nt: TGTGCCAGCAGCTTAAGCAGGGAAGGCGAGCAGTACTTC
cdr3_aa: CASSLSREGEQYF

d_call: TRBD1
v_call: TRBV12-3/TRBV12-4
clone_size: few
j_call: TRBJ1-1
cdr3_length: 14
cdr3_nt: TGTGCCAGCGGATACAGGGGCGGGGGAACTGAAGCTTTCTTT
cdr3_aa: CASGYRGGGTEAFF

d_call: .
v_call: TRBV12-3/TRBV12-4
clone_size: many
j_call: TRBJ1-2
cdr3_length: 14
cdr3_nt: TGTGCCAGCAGTTTGGTGGGGGTAGGAGACGGCTACACCTTC
cdr3_aa: CASSLVGVGDGYTF

d_call: .
v_call: TRBV4-3
clone_size: many
j_call: TRBJ2-1
cdr3_length: 14
cdr3_nt: TGCGCCAGCAGCTTCGGGACAGCGGGCAATGAGCAGTTCTTC
cdr3_aa: CASSFGTAGNEQFF

d_call: TRBD1
v_call: TRBV5-6
clone_size: .
j_call: TRBJ2-5
cdr3_length: 13
cdr3_nt: TGTGCCAGCAGTTTCCCAGGGGGCTATGAGCAGTACTTC
cdr3_aa: CASSFPGGYEQYF

d_call: .
v_call: TRBV20-1
clone_size: many
j_call: TRBJ2-3
cdr3_length: 12
cdr3_nt: TGCAGTGCTACTAGCCAGGCAGATACGCAGTATTTT
cdr3_aa: CSATSQADTQYF

d_call: .
v_call: TRBV5-1
clone_size: once
j_call: TRBJ2-7
cdr3_length: 16
cdr3_nt: TGCGCCAGCAGCTTGGCATGGGGGGCCGGGACCTACGAGCAGTACTTC
cdr3_aa: CASSLAWGAGTYEQYF

d_call: .
v_call: TRBV3-1
clone_size: .
j_call: TRBJ2-7
cdr3_length: 13
cdr3_nt: TGTGCCAGCAGCCAAGAAGTGGGGCGCGAGCAGTACTTC
cdr3_aa: CASSQEVGREQYF

d_call: .
v_call: TRBV12-3/TRBV12-4
clone_size: many
j_call: TRBJ1-1
cdr3_length: 13
cdr3_nt: TGTGCCAGCAGGCCCGGTCCGAACACTGAAGCTTTCTTT
cdr3_aa: CASRPGPNTEAFF

d_call: .
v_call: TRBV10-3
clone_size: few
j_call: TRBJ2-1
cdr3_length: 15
cdr3_nt: TGTGCCATCAGTGAGGGTACAGGGAAATACAATGAGCAGTTCTTC
cdr3_aa: CAISEGTGKYNEQFF

d_call: .
v_call: TRBV7-3
clone_size: many
j_call: TRBJ1-1
cdr3_length: 14
cdr3_nt: TGTGCCAGCAGCTTAGAAGGGGGGGACACTGAAGCTTTCTTT
cdr3_aa: CASSLEGGDTEAFF

d_call: TRBD2
v_call: TRBV29-1
clone_size: .
j_call: TRBJ2-1
cdr3_length: 15
cdr3_nt: TGCAGCGTTGAAGGAACTAGCGGGAAGGGAGTTGAGCAGTTCTTC
cdr3_aa: CSVEGTSGKGVEQFF

d_call: TRBD1
v_call: TRBV12-3/TRBV12-4
clone_size: .
j_call: TRBJ1-2
cdr3_length: 13
cdr3_nt: TGTGCCAGCAGTAGTGACAGGGACCATGGCTACACCTTC
cdr3_aa: CASSSDRDHGYTF

d_call: .
v_call: TRBV20-1
clone_size: once
j_call: TRBJ1-2
cdr3_length: 13
cdr3_nt: TGCAGTGCCGCACCAAAGGTTAACTATGGCTACACCTTC
cdr3_aa: CSAAPKVNYGYTF

d_call: .
v_call: TRBV28
clone_size: .
j_call: TRBJ2-1
cdr3_length: 14
cdr3_nt: TGTGCCAGCAGTTTAGTGGCAGCACTCAATGAGCAGTTCTTC
cdr3_aa: CASSLVAALNEQFF

d_call: TRBD1
v_call: TRBV4-1
clone_size: many
j_call: TRBJ2-3
cdr3_length: 16
cdr3_nt: TGCGCCAGCAGCCAAGAACAGGGGCTCGGCGCAGATACGCAGTATTTT
cdr3_aa: CASSQEQGLGADTQYF

d_call: .
v_call: TRBV12-3/TRBV12-4
clone_size: .
j_call: TRBJ1-5
cdr3_length: 13
cdr3_nt: TGTGCCAGCAGTTTGGTCCTGTGGCAGCCCCAGCATTTT
cdr3_aa: CASSLVLWQPQHF

d_call: TRBD2
v_call: TRBV6-2/TRBV6-3
clone_size: once
j_call: TRBJ2-7
cdr3_length: 13
cdr3_nt: TGTGCCAGCACGGCTAGCGGGGCGCACTGGGAGTACTTC
cdr3_aa: CASTASGAHWEYF

d_call: .
v_call: TRBV4-2
clone_size: .
j_call: TRBJ2-5
cdr3_length: 16
cdr3_nt: TGTGCCGGCAGCCTTGACCTAGGGACTTTTCAAGAGACCCAGTACTTC
cdr3_aa: CAGSLDLGTFQETQYF

d_call: .
v_call: TRBV2
clone_size: once
j_call: TRBJ2-2
cdr3_length: 16
cdr3_nt: TGTGCCAGCAGTGATGCCAACAGGGCAAACACCGGGGAGCTGTTTTTT
cdr3_aa: CASSDANRANTGELFF

d_call: .
v_call: TRBV12-5
clone_size: .
j_call: TRBJ2-1
cdr3_length: 13
cdr3_nt: TGTGCTAGTGGTTTGGTACCCTACAATGAGCAGTTCTTC
cdr3_aa: CASGLVPYNEQFF

d_call: TRBD1
v_call: TRBV12-3/TRBV12-4
clone_size: few
j_call: TRBJ2-6
cdr3_length: 18
cdr3_nt: TGTGCCAGCAGTTTAGACTGGACAGGGGACTCTGGGGCCAACGTCCTGACTTTC
cdr3_aa: CASSLDWTGDSGANVLTF

d_call: .
v_call: TRBV6-2/TRBV6-3
clone_size: .
j_call: TRBJ1-3
cdr3_length: 15
cdr3_nt: TGTGCCAGCAGGGGGACTGAAGACTCTGGAAACACCATATATTTT
cdr3_aa: CASRGTEDSGNTIYF

d_call: .
v_call: TRBV5-1
clone_size: .
j_call: TRBJ2-7
cdr3_length: 14
cdr3_nt: TGCGCCAGCAGCTTAACCGGGACACATTACGAGCAGTACTTC
cdr3_aa: CASSLTGTHYEQYF